The rows below give T cell receptor beta chains drawn from one sample of a study of beta chain features in type 1 diabetes. Generated by immunoSEQ multiplex PCR, the TCRdb table keeps only in-frame clones and is missing some. The data contain 300,000 to 350,000 clones, 8% of them seen just once; the ten biggest clones take up under 0.5%. The source material was central memory CD4+ T cells from blood. All receptors derive from a woman aged 18-30 years in good health. CDR3s include the opening cysteine and the closing phenylalanine or tryptophan. Fields, in order: D gene, J gene, clone size, V gene, CDR3 DNA, CDR3 protein. A D gene is named only where the DNA matches it firmly. Part of the rows lack a size; the others show once, few, many or a class for expanded clones.

>.|TRBJ2-5|few|TRBV6-5
TGTGCCAGCAAGGTTCCCGGAGTGGAGACCCAGTACTTC
CASKVPGVETQYF
>.|TRBJ2-3|.|TRBV25-1
TGTGCCAGCAGTGGGACGGGCACAGATACGCAGTATTTT
CASSGTGTDTQYF
>.|TRBJ1-4|few|TRBV27
TGTGCCAGCAGTTCCCCCACAGGGAGGAGCGGTGAAAAACTGTTTTTT
CASSSPTGRSGEKLFF
>.|TRBJ2-1|.|TRBV11-2
TGTGCCAGCAGCCCGCAGCGGGTTAGCTACAATGAGCAGTTCTTC
CASSPQRVSYNEQFF
>TRBD1|TRBJ2-2|.|TRBV25-1
TGTGCCAGCAGTGAACCCGGGACAGGGGGCATCGGGGAGCTGTTTTTT
CASSEPGTGGIGELFF
>.|TRBJ2-5|.|TRBV5-4
TGTGCCAGCAGCAGGAAGGACAGTAGGTACCAAGAGACCCAGTACTTC
CASSRKDSRYQETQYF
>.|TRBJ1-2|many|TRBV15
TGTGCCACCAGCATCACACAGGGTGATGGCTACACCTTC
CATSITQGDGYTF
>TRBD1|TRBJ2-1|few|TRBV14
TGTGCCAGCAGCCAGTCCGGGACAGTTGCCAATGAGCAGTTCTTC
CASSQSGTVANEQFF
>.|TRBJ1-1|.|TRBV28
TGTGCCAGCAGGGCCAGGGGTTACACTGAAGCTTTCTTT
CASRARGYTEAFF
>TRBD1|TRBJ2-2|few|TRBV7-2
TGTGCCAGCAGCTTCACAGGGGCGTCCGGGGAGCTGTTTTTT
CASSFTGASGELFF
>.|TRBJ2-5|few|TRBV5-1
TGCGCCAGCAGCTCCGGGTCCCCGGGGGAAGAGACCCAGTACTTC
CASSSGSPGEETQYF
>TRBD1|TRBJ1-2|few|TRBV28
TGTGCCAGCAGTCCCTCCCCTCGGACAGGCAATGGCTACACCTTC
CASSPSPRTGNGYTF
>.|TRBJ2-1|.|TRBV21-1
TGTGCCAGCAATAGCCCCTACTCGGCTCTCCAGTTCTTC
CASNSPYSALQFF
>TRBD1|TRBJ1-4|many|TRBV7-9
TGTGCCAGCAGCTTGCCCCCGGGACAGGGGACGGGTAATGAAAAACTGTTTTTT
CASSLPPGQGTGNEKLFF
>.|TRBJ2-3|.|TRBV29-1
TGCAGCGTTGTCCCAGCAGATACGCAGTATTTT
CSVVPADTQYF
>TRBD1|TRBJ2-2|.|TRBV11-3
TGTGCCAGCAGTGGGACAGGGGTCTCGAACACCGGGGAGCTGTTTTTT
CASSGTGVSNTGELFF
>TRBD2|TRBJ2-1|few|TRBV5-8
TGTGCCAGCAGCTCCGGGACTAGCGGGAGGCAGCAGTTCTTC
CASSSGTSGRQQFF
>.|TRBJ2-1|few|TRBV6-5
TGTGCCAGCAGTGCAGGAGGGACTGAGCAGTTCTTC
CASSAGGTEQFF
>TRBD1|TRBJ2-7|few|TRBV7-9
TGTGCCAGCAGACCTAATACAGGGGTTACTCTTTACGAGCAGTACTTC
CASRPNTGVTLYEQYF
>.|TRBJ2-4|.|TRBV2
TGTGCCAGCAAAAGGGAGGCTGTAGCCAAAAACATTCAGTACTTC
CASKREAVAKNIQYF
>TRBD2|TRBJ2-1|few|TRBV18
TGTGCCAGGCCTCCCGGGACTAGCGATGAGCAGTTCTTC
CARPPGTSDEQFF
>.|TRBJ2-7|.|TRBV4-2
TGTGCCAGCAGCCAGAGCACTGGGCAAGACTACGAGCAGTACTTC
CASSQSTGQDYEQYF